Following are 9 T cell receptor beta chains from one sample sequenced in a study of beta chain features in type 1 diabetes. Every bit of the isolated RNA underwent reverse transcription, so sequencing read expressed TCRB transcripts. Some clones are missing from TCRdb's copy, which holds only in-frame ones; the method was immunoSEQ multiplex PCR. The sample records 310,000 or so clones, 9.5% to 11% being singletons. The source material was naive CD4+ T cells from blood. Receptor source: a woman in her 30s in good health.

This clone has only a few counts. The genes are TRBV28 and TRBJ2-3, with 12 nucleotides matching TRBD2. Germline CDR1 and CDR2: MDHEN and SYDVKM. There are 15 residues in the CDR3. V dropped 5 bases and J dropped 6; count of bases not matched to a gene: 6. The chain's CDR3 is CASSRLAGVGDTQYF. CDR3 DNA sequence: TGTGCCAGCAGTCGACTAGCGGGAGTTGGGGATACGCAGTATTTT.

This chain links TRBV28 with TRBJ1-3; 7 nucleotides match TRBD1. The CDR3 spans 12 residues. J lost 7 bases, V lost 6 bases, and 3 bases had no gene match. Germline lookup yields CDR1 MDHEN and CDR2 SYDVKM. The CDR3 coding sequence is TGTGCCAGCAGGGAGGGGGCCAACACCATATATTTT. Its protein product is CASREGANTIYF.

The chain has TRBV18 and TRBJ1-2; a possible D gene is TRBD1 (6 bases). The CDR3 is 16 amino acids. Per the germline V gene, CDR1 is KGHSH and CDR2 is LQKENI. Trimming shortened V by 0 bases and J by 8 bases, and 19 bases separated the two germline ends. The CDR3, as DNA: TGTGCCAGCTCACCACCCCCGGACAGTTTTACAGAGGGCTACACCTTC. This codes for CASSPPPDSFTEGYTF.

Note on this clone: A read error may account for a junction end that differs from germline. The sample contains more than one DNA sequence encoding this CDR3. The chain is built from TRBV29-1 and TRBJ2-1; D may be TRBD2 (5 bases). This CDR3 is 14 amino acids long. CDR1 is SQVTM, CDR2 ANQGSEA, per germline. CDR3 loop: CSVEGRGSYNEQFF. DNA for the CDR3: TGCAGCGTCGAAGGACGGGGCTCCTACAATGAGCAGTTCTTC.

In its sample, this clone was seen a few times. Other nucleotide sequences in the sample specify the same CDR3. The CDR3 protein is CAWTSGTDTQYF. The CDR3 DNA reads as TGTGCCTGGACTAGCGGAACAGATACGCAGTATTTT. The chain couples TRBV30 to TRBJ2-3; 7 bases line up with TRBD2. This CDR3 has 12 residues. V trimming: 4 bases; J trimming: 3 bases; junction bases outside the gene matches: 1. Per germline, CDR1 GTSNPN and CDR2 SVGIG (reference sequence).

This clone came up a few times. The chain carries TRBV2 and TRBJ1-4; TRBD1 matches 7 bases. Germline CDR1 and CDR2: SNHLY and FYNNEI. The CDR3 spans 14 residues. The ends lost 7 bases at V and 2 bases at J; junction bases unmatched: 4. This chain's CDR3 is CASNQQGTNEKLFF. CDR3 coding DNA: TGTGCCAGCAATCAACAGGGGACTAATGAAAAACTGTTTTTT. The full variable domain, completed using reference TRBV2 and TRBJ1-4, is EPEVTQTPSHQVTQMGQEVILRCVPISNHLYFYWYRQILGQKVEFLVSFYNNEISEKSEIFDDQFSVERPDGSNFTLKIRSTKLEDSAMYFCASNQQGTNEKLFFGSGTQLSVL.

V and J are TRBV28 and TRBJ1-1; D possibly corresponds to TRBD1 (5 bases). Trimming cost V 6 bases and J 8 bases, with 13 bases left between them. CDR3 length equals 12 residues. Germline V gene lookup returns CDR1 MDHEN and CDR2 SYDVKM. CDR3 protein: CASSPRQSEAFF. CDR3 sequence (DNA): TGTGCCAGCAGCCCTAGACAGTCAGAAGCTTTCTTT.

This clone was seen a handful of times. The chain uses TRBV7-2 and TRBJ2-1; 11 bases align to TRBD2. V lost 5 bases to trimming and J lost 8 bases; unmatched junction nucleotides: 11. This CDR3 region has 16 residues. Looked up from germline, CDR1 is SGHTA and CDR2 is FQGNSA. The CDR3 DNA reads TGTGCCAGCAGCCAAAGACTAGCGGGAACCGTCGATGAGCAGTTCTTC. This translates into CASSQRLAGTVDEQFF.

This chain links TRBV7-9 with TRBJ2-1, with 10 bases that match TRBD2. CDR3 length: 17 residues. The V segment lost 5 bases and the J segment 2 bases; nucleotides outside the gene matches: 9. Germline-derived CDR1 and CDR2 are SEHNR and FQNEAQ (reference sequence). This CDR3 reads CASSQPPGTSAYNEQFF. CDR3 DNA: TGTGCCAGCAGCCAACCTCCCGGGACTAGCGCCTACAATGAGCAGTTCTTC. The full variable domain, rest sourced from reference TRBV7-9 and TRBJ2-1, is DTGVSQNPRHKITKRGQNVTFRCDPISEHNRLYWYRQTLGQGPEFLTYFQNEAQLEKSRLLSDRFSAERPKGSFSTLEIQRTEQGDSAMYLCASSQPPGTSAYNEQFFGPGTRLTVL.